This T cell receptor beta chain was sequenced during a study of tumor-infiltrating lymphocytes in localized non-small cell lung cancer. Clones were read by immunoSEQ multiplex PCR, and TCRdb kept only the in-frame ones, dropping some. Of approximately 8,000 clones in the sample, 79% were seen once. Study results and limitations: Immunotypes IM1 and IM2 had similar TCR-derived T-cell fractions.

Concerning this clone: Its antigen is currently unknown.

The sample taken for sequencing was uninvolved lung tissue not adjacent to the tumor. The sequence was collected from a human donor with non-small cell lung cancer.

CDR3 residues: CSVEALAGGRDNEQFF. The DNA for the CDR3 is TGCAGCGTTGAAGCCCTAGCGGGGGGTAGGGACAATGAGCAGTTCTTC. The chain joins TRBV29-1 to TRBJ2-1; 11 bases match TRBD2. The CDR3 consists of 16 residues. V lost 1 base and J lost 5; bases outside the gene matches: 7. Per the germline V gene, CDR1 is SQVTM and CDR2 is ANQGSEA.